Included here is one TCR beta chain sequence, with context. The antigen is unknown. These data are taken from a study of cytomegalovirus exposure and HLA in healthy donors. The PCR ran on 60 Vbeta and 13 Jbeta primers. Assay: immunoSEQ multiplex PCR; the TCRdb copy retains only in-frame clones and omits some. The sample has about 120,000 clones; about four fifths are singletons. Donors counted as nominally healthy when sampled, yet unrecorded immune exposures were likely. Findings of the study overall: Trimming of TCR beta V- and J-genes showed a link, identified in a later analysis, to a missense DCLRE1C variant. About 87% or about 30% of the time was how often most TCR beta V segments were productive, according to an earlier analysis.

From germline, CDR1 is PRHDT and CDR2 FYEKMQ (reference sequence). With 5 bases removed from V and 5 bases from J, the gap between germline ends came to 12 bases. CDR3 size: 14 residues. The material sequenced was PBMCs. The receptor was derived from a woman aged 25 to 39 in good health and CMV-seronegative. V and J are TRBV13 and TRBJ2-2, with D hard to call. The CDR3 region has the DNA TGTGCCAGCAGCGCCCAGACTGATACCGGGGAGCTGTTTTTT. It yields the protein CASSAQTDTGELFF.